Sequencing of this TCR beta chain was carried out in a study of CD8 T cells in ankylosing spondylitis. General observations from the study: Blood from ankylosing spondylitis patients appeared to carry a characteristic roughly 8-variant TCR beta motif. There were earlier reports of some motif variants in reactive arthritis synovial fluid and blood. From matched ankylosing spondylitis synovial fluid, disease-linked clones were reportedly recovered at significantly enriched levels. CD8+ cells made up the disease-linked clones, which were relatively rare in peripheral blood.

MiXCR, run by TCRdb on the 5' RACE reads, gives a single entry per CDR3 protein. This sample carries around 150,000 distinct CDR3 sequences, around 20% of them seen once, and the ten largest clones take around 7.6%. This clonotype has more than one count but fewer than ten. Its antigen is undetermined. The germline CDR1 and CDR2 sequences are LGHDT and YNNKEL (reference sequence). CDR3 length equals 16 residues. The ends lost 4 bases at V and 1 base at J; junction bases unmatched: 7. The sample comprised blood, either unsorted or a sorted T cell fraction (not recorded which). This clonotype was obtained from a male donor with ankylosing spondylitis or in good health (not recorded which). The chain is built from TRBV3-1 and TRBJ2-7; 10 bases map to TRBD2. CDR3 sequence reads: CASSPRLAGGSYEQYF. CDR3 DNA: TGTGCCAGCAGCCCCAGACTAGCGGGCGGTTCCTACGAGCAGTACTTC.